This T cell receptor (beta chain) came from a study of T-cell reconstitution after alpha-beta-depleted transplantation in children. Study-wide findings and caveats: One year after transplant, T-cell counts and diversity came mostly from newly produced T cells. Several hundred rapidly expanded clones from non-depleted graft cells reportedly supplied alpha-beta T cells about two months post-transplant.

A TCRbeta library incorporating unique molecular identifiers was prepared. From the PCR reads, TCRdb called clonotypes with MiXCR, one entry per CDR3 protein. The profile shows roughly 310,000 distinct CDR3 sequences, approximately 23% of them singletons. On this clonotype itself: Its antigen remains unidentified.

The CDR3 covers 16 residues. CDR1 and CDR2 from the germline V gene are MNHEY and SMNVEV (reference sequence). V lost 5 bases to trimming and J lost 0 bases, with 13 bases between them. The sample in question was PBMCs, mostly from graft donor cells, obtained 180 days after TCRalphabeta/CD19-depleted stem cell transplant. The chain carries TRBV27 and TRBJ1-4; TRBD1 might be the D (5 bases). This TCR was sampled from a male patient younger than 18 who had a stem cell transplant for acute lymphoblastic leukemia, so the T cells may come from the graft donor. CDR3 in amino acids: CASSNGAPTTNEKLFF. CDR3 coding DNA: TGTGCCAGCAGTAACGGGGCGCCCACAACTAATGAAAAACTGTTTTTT. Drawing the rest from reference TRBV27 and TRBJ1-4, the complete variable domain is EAQVTQNPRYLITVTGKKLTVTCSQNMNHEYMSWYRQDPGLGLRQIYYSMNVEVTDKGDVPEGYKVSRKEKRNFPLILESPSPNQTSLYFCASSNGAPTTNEKLFFGSGTQLSVL.